A selection of T cell receptor beta chains follows, all from one sample in a study of T cells in tuberculosis. Using immunoSEQ multiplex PCR, the repertoire was profiled, and TCRdb retains in-frame clones only, with some absent. The table shows tens of thousands of clones, with roughly 96% occurring only once. The sequenced sample consisted of PBMCs. All receptors come from a donor aged 10 to 29 with latent tuberculosis or without tuberculosis infection. CDR3s include the opening cysteine and the closing phenylalanine or tryptophan. The D gene is left open where the match is weak. Some rows mark clone size as missing; the rest say once, few, many or name a class of expanded clone.

v_gene	j_gene	abundance	d_gene	CDR3aa	CDR3nt
TRBV7-9	TRBJ2-5	once	NA	CASSLSGSGETQYF	TGTGCCAGCAGCTTATCCGGGAGTGGGGAGACCCAGTACTTC
TRBV5-4	TRBJ1-2	NA	NA	CASSSTGNYGYTF	TGTGCCAGCAGCTCAACAGGGAACTATGGCTACACCTTC
TRBV18	TRBJ2-1	NA	NA	CASSLPGYNEQFF	TGTGCCAGCTCCCTACCGGGGTACAATGAGCAGTTCTTC
TRBV5-6	TRBJ2-3	NA	NA	CASSLLGGDTQYF	TGTGCCAGCAGCTTGTTGGGAGGAGATACGCAGTATTTT
TRBV13	TRBJ2-1	NA	TRBD2	CASRLTSGEDDEQFF	TGTGCCAGCAGACTTACCAGCGGGGAGGACGATGAGCAGTTCTTC
TRBV25-1	TRBJ1-5	NA	NA	CASSRQNQPQHF	TGTGCCAGCAGTAGACAGAATCAGCCCCAGCATTTT
TRBV5-4	TRBJ2-1	NA	TRBD2	CASSLGLAEYNEQFF	TGTGCCAGCAGCTTGGGACTAGCGGAATACAATGAGCAGTTCTTC
TRBV5-5	TRBJ2-3	NA	NA	CASSWRGSTDTQYF	TGTGCCAGCAGCTGGCGAGGCAGCACAGATACGCAGTATTTT
TRBV20-1	TRBJ2-1	NA	NA	CSASDNNEQFF	TGCAGTGCCTCCGACAACAATGAGCAGTTCTTC
TRBV11-2	TRBJ2-5	NA	TRBD2	CASSPKGLAGGQETQYF	TGTGCCAGCAGCCCCAAAGGACTAGCGGGGGGGCAAGAGACCCAGTACTTC